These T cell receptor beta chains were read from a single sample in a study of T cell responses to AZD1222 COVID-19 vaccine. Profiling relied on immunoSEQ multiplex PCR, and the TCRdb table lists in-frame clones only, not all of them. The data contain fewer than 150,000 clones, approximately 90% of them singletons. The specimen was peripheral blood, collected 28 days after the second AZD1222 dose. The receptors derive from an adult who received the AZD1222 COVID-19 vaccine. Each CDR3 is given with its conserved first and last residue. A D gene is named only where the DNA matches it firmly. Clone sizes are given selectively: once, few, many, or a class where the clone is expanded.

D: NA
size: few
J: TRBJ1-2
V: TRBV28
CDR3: CASSALVSNYGYTF
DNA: TGTGCCAGCAGTGCCCTTGTTAGTAACTATGGCTACACCTTC

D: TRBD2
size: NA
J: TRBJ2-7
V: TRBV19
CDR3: CASSIAGLAGHEQYF
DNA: TGTGCCAGTAGTATTGCGGGACTAGCGGGCCACGAGCAGTACTTC

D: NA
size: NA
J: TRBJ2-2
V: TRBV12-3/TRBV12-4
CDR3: CASSLAKGGELFF
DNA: TGTGCCAGCAGTTTAGCGAAAGGTGGGGAGCTGTTTTTT

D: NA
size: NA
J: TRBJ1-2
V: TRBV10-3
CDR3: CAISASNTAANYGYTF
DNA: TGTGCCATCAGTGCCTCAAATACGGCAGCTAACTATGGCTACACCTTC

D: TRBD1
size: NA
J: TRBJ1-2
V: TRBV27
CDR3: CASRPDRGLYGYTF
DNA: TGTGCCAGCAGGCCAGACAGGGGGCTGTATGGCTACACCTTC

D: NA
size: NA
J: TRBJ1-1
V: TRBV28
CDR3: CASSAMTVNTEAFF
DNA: TGTGCCAGCAGTGCAATGACTGTGAACACTGAAGCTTTCTTT

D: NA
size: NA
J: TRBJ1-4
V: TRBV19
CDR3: CASSNFDREKLFF
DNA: TGTGCCAGTAGTAACTTTGACAGGGAAAAACTGTTTTTT

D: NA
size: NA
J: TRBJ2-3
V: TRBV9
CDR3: CASSVGAGEGDTQYF
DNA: TGTGCCAGCAGCGTAGGGGCAGGGGAGGGAGATACGCAGTATTTT

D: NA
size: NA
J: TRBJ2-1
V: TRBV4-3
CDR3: CASSQDTGWSYNEQFF
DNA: TGCGCCAGCAGCCAAGATACGGGTTGGTCCTACAATGAGCAGTTCTTC

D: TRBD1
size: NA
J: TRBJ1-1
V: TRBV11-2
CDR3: CASSLGQGHLGTEAFF
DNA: TGTGCCAGCAGCCTGGGACAGGGTCACCTTGGCACTGAAGCTTTCTTT

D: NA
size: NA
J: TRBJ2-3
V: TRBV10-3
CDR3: CAISELTTGQYF
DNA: TGTGCCATCAGTGAGTTGACCACAGGGCAGTATTTT

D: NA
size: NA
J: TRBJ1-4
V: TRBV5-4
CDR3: CASSYIGREEKLFF
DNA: TGTGCCAGCAGCTATATCGGACGGGAAGAAAAACTGTTTTTT

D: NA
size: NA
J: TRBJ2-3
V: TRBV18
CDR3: CASSPGDDTQYF
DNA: TGTGCCAGCTCACCGGGGGATGATACGCAGTATTTT

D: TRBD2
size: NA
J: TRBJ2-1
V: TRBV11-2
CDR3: CASSYLAGGSYNEQFF
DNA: TGTGCCAGCAGCTATCTAGCGGGAGGGTCCTACAATGAGCAGTTCTTC

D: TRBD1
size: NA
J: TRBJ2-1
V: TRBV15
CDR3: CATTPGTGTYNEQFF
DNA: TGTGCCACCACCCCCGGGACAGGGACATACAATGAGCAGTTCTTC

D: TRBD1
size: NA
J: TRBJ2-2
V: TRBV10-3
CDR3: CAISDPLTKDREYTGELFF
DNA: TGTGCCATCAGTGATCCCCTCACAAAAGACAGGGAATACACCGGGGAGCTGTTTTTT

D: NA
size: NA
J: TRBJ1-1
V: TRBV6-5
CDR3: CASRRDGQNTEAFF
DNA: TGTGCCAGCCGGCGCGACGGACAGAACACTGAAGCTTTCTTT

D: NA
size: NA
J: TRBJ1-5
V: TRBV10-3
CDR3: CAISDYSNQPQHF
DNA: TGTGCCATCAGTGATTATAGCAATCAGCCCCAGCATTTT

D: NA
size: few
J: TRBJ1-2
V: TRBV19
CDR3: CASTPGLPVSNYGYTF
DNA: TGTGCCAGTACCCCGGGACTTCCAGTCTCTAACTATGGCTACACCTTC

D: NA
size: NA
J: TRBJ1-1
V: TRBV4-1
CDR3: CASRWTAQSLLNTEAFF
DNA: TGCGCCAGCAGATGGACAGCCCAATCCCTATTGAACACTGAAGCTTTCTTT

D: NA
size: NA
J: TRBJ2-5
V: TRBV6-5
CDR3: CASKQHGETQYF
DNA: TGTGCCAGCAAACAGCACGGGGAGACCCAGTACTTC

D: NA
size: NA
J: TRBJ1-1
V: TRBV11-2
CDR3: CASRGGLAAFF
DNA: TGTGCCAGCAGAGGAGGGTTGGCAGCTTTCTTT

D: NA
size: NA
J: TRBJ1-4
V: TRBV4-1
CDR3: CASSQDVPPFNEKLFF
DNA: TGCGCCAGCAGCCAAGATGTTCCGCCATTTAATGAAAAACTGTTTTTT

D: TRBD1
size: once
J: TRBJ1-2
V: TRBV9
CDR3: CASSGTGVGYTF
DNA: TGTGCCAGCAGCGGGACAGGCGTCGGCTACACCTTC

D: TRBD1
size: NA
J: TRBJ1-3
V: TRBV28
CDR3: CASRPGTGNGNTIYF
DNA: TGTGCCAGCAGGCCCGGGACAGGGAACGGAAACACCATATATTTT

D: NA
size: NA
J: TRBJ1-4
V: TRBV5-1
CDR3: CASSFRRDPTNEKLFF
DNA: TGCGCCAGCAGCTTCCGCAGGGACCCAACTAATGAAAAACTGTTTTTT

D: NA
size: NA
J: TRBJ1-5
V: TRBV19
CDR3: CASTGFGRSFIGQPQHF
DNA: TGTGCCAGTACTGGTTTCGGGAGGTCGTTTATTGGTCAGCCCCAGCATTTT

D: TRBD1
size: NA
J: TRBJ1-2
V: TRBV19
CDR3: CASMGQGNSGYTF
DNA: TGTGCCAGTATGGGACAGGGAAATAGCGGCTACACCTTC

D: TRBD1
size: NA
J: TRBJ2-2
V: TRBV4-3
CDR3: CASSYRQGGTGELFF
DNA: TGCGCCAGCAGCTACAGACAGGGGGGCACCGGGGAGCTGTTTTTT

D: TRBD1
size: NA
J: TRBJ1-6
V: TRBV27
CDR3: CASSPPGQGISGLHNSPLHF
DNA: TGTGCCAGCAGTCCTCCGGGACAGGGGATTTCGGGCTTGCATAATTCACCCCTCCACTTT

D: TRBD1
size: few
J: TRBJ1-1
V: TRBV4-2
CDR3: CASRASTGLNTEAFF
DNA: TGTGCCAGCAGAGCGTCGACAGGGTTGAACACTGAAGCTTTCTTT

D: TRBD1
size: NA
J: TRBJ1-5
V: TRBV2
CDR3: CASRGQGMSNQPQHF
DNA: TGTGCCAGCAGAGGACAGGGGATGAGCAATCAGCCCCAGCATTTT

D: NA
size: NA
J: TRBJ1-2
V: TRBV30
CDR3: CAWSAPGRAYGYTF
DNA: TGTGCCTGGAGTGCCCCAGGCCGGGCCTATGGCTACACCTTC